The rows below give T cell receptor beta chains drawn from one sample of a study of T cell changes during pregnancy in multiple sclerosis. Sequencing was performed with immunoSEQ multiplex PCR; in TCRdb, only in-frame clones are kept and a portion is missing. The table shows some 30,000 clones, with approximately 91% occurring only once. Source: CD8+ T cells from peripheral blood mononuclear cells, taken before pregnancy. Every receptor here comes from a female donor with multiple sclerosis, enrolled in a pregnancy study. The CDR3 runs from the conserved cysteine through the conserved F or W. A D gene is named only where the DNA matches it firmly. Expanded clones get a size class; other rows say once, few or many, or leave the size out.

cdr3_aa: CASSFSGNYEQYF; cdr3_nt: TGCGCCAGCAGCTTTTCGGGGAACTACGAGCAGTACTTC; d_call: .; v_call: TRBV5-1; clone_size: .; j_call: TRBJ2-7
cdr3_aa: CAWSLAGGELGTDTQYF; cdr3_nt: TGTGCCTGGAGTCTGGCGGGGGGTGAGTTGGGCACAGATACGCAGTATTTT; d_call: TRBD2; v_call: TRBV30; clone_size: .; j_call: TRBJ2-3
cdr3_aa: CASSQEGQGQFEQYF; cdr3_nt: TGTGCCAGCAGCCAGGAGGGACAGGGCCAGTTTGAGCAGTACTTC; d_call: TRBD1; v_call: TRBV13; clone_size: .; j_call: TRBJ2-7
cdr3_aa: CASSYAGQGWTGELFF; cdr3_nt: TGTGCCAGCAGTTACGCGGGACAGGGTTGGACCGGGGAGCTGTTTTTT; d_call: TRBD1; v_call: TRBV6-4; clone_size: .; j_call: TRBJ2-2
cdr3_aa: CASSQPRLAGPPDTQYF; cdr3_nt: TGTGCCAGCAGCCAACCTAGACTAGCGGGGCCGCCGGATACGCAGTATTTT; d_call: TRBD2; v_call: TRBV7-9; clone_size: .; j_call: TRBJ2-3
cdr3_aa: CASSPRFGGLGHEQYF; cdr3_nt: TGTGCCAGCAGCCCCAGGTTCGGGGGTTTGGGGCACGAGCAGTACTTC; d_call: .; v_call: TRBV7-2; clone_size: .; j_call: TRBJ2-7
cdr3_aa: CASSAIPGEWGEQYF; cdr3_nt: TGTGCCAGCAGTGCGATCCCGGGGGAGTGGGGCGAGCAGTACTTC; d_call: .; v_call: TRBV6-1; clone_size: .; j_call: TRBJ2-7
cdr3_aa: CASSGLAGGNNEQFF; cdr3_nt: TGCGCCAGCAGCGGTCTAGCGGGGGGCAACAATGAGCAGTTCTTC; d_call: TRBD2; v_call: TRBV4-1; clone_size: .; j_call: TRBJ2-1
cdr3_aa: CASSPGGDEQYF; cdr3_nt: TGTGCCAGCAGTCCGGGGGGTGACGAGCAGTACTTC; d_call: TRBD2; v_call: TRBV6-6; clone_size: .; j_call: TRBJ2-7
cdr3_aa: CASSESPDRLSYEQYF; cdr3_nt: TGTGCCAGCAGTGAATCCCCTGACAGGCTCTCCTACGAGCAGTACTTC; d_call: .; v_call: TRBV6-1; clone_size: .; j_call: TRBJ2-7
cdr3_aa: CASSHRDRYEQYF; cdr3_nt: TGCGCCAGCAGTCATAGGGACAGATACGAGCAGTACTTC; d_call: TRBD1; v_call: TRBV23-1; clone_size: once; j_call: TRBJ2-7
cdr3_aa: CAWSGGPGAPLHF; cdr3_nt: TGTGCCTGGAGTGGAGGACCGGGAGCACCCCTCCACTTT; d_call: .; v_call: TRBV30; clone_size: few; j_call: TRBJ1-6
cdr3_aa: CACHPGGSETQYF; cdr3_nt: TGTGCCTGCCATCCCGGGGGAAGCGAGACCCAGTACTTC; d_call: .; v_call: TRBV7-8; clone_size: once; j_call: TRBJ2-5
cdr3_aa: CASSVATGLNTEAFF; cdr3_nt: TGTGCCAGCAGCGTAGCAACAGGGTTGAACACTGAAGCTTTCTTT; d_call: .; v_call: TRBV9; clone_size: once; j_call: TRBJ1-1
cdr3_aa: CASSRDRVGGYTF; cdr3_nt: TGTGCCAGCAGTCGGGACAGGGTGGGTGGCTACACCTTC; d_call: TRBD1; v_call: TRBV6-5; clone_size: .; j_call: TRBJ1-2
cdr3_aa: CASSEGGDSAEAFF; cdr3_nt: TGTGCCAGCAGTGAAGGAGGGGACTCCGCAGAAGCTTTCTTT; d_call: .; v_call: TRBV25-1; clone_size: .; j_call: TRBJ1-1
cdr3_aa: CASSEDAGKNIQYF; cdr3_nt: TGTGCCAGCAGTGAGGATGCAGGCAAAAACATTCAGTACTTC; d_call: .; v_call: TRBV2; clone_size: .; j_call: TRBJ2-4
cdr3_aa: CASSFAYEQYF; cdr3_nt: TGTGCCAGCAGCTTCGCCTACGAGCAGTACTTC; d_call: .; v_call: TRBV5-4; clone_size: .; j_call: TRBJ2-7
cdr3_aa: CASSEGVGQRGGNEQFF; cdr3_nt: TGTGCCAGCAGTGAAGGCGTGGGACAGAGAGGAGGCAATGAGCAGTTCTTC; d_call: TRBD1; v_call: TRBV25-1; clone_size: .; j_call: TRBJ2-1
cdr3_aa: CASSKRAHGLGLFF; cdr3_nt: TGTGCCAGCAGCAAGAGGGCTCATGGGTTGGGACTGTTTTTT; d_call: .; v_call: TRBV21-1; clone_size: .; j_call: TRBJ1-4
cdr3_aa: CASSWTGSGELFF; cdr3_nt: TGTGCCAGCAGTTGGACAGGGTCCGGGGAGCTGTTTTTT; d_call: TRBD1; v_call: TRBV6-1; clone_size: .; j_call: TRBJ2-2
cdr3_aa: CSVEFPGTYEQYF; cdr3_nt: TGCAGCGTGGAGTTCCCAGGGACATACGAGCAGTACTTC; d_call: .; v_call: TRBV29-1; clone_size: .; j_call: TRBJ2-7
cdr3_aa: CASSPPQGANTEAFF; cdr3_nt: TGTGCCAGCTCACCACCCCAGGGGGCGAACACTGAAGCTTTCTTT; d_call: TRBD1; v_call: TRBV18; clone_size: .; j_call: TRBJ1-1
cdr3_aa: CASSVGGVHEQFF; cdr3_nt: TGTGCCAGCAGTGTGGGGGGGGTTCATGAGCAGTTCTTC; d_call: TRBD2; v_call: TRBV27; clone_size: .; j_call: TRBJ2-1
cdr3_aa: CASSSRLAGTGELFF; cdr3_nt: TGTGCCAGCAGCTCAAGACTAGCGGGGACCGGGGAGCTGTTTTTT; d_call: TRBD2; v_call: TRBV9; clone_size: .; j_call: TRBJ2-2
cdr3_aa: CASSEYWGVEQYF; cdr3_nt: TGTGCCAGCAGTGAATACTGGGGGGTGGAGCAGTACTTC; d_call: .; v_call: TRBV2; clone_size: .; j_call: TRBJ2-7
cdr3_aa: CASSQVREHPQETQYF; cdr3_nt: TGTGCCAGCAGCCAAGTGAGAGAGCACCCCCAAGAGACCCAGTACTTC; d_call: .; v_call: TRBV14; clone_size: .; j_call: TRBJ2-5
cdr3_aa: CASSSTLGESGSYEQYF; cdr3_nt: TGTGCCAGCAGTTCAACCTTGGGGGAATCCGGGAGCTACGAGCAGTACTTC; d_call: .; v_call: TRBV28; clone_size: .; j_call: TRBJ2-7
cdr3_aa: CASSPWTGRMTNTGELFF; cdr3_nt: TGCGCCAGCAGCCCGTGGACAGGACGAATGACGAACACCGGGGAGCTGTTTTTT; d_call: TRBD1; v_call: TRBV5-1; clone_size: once; j_call: TRBJ2-2
cdr3_aa: CASSGTTGFNSPLHF; cdr3_nt: TGCGCCAGCAGTGGGACGACGGGATTTAATTCACCCCTCCACTTT; d_call: .; v_call: TRBV10-2; clone_size: .; j_call: TRBJ1-6
cdr3_aa: CASSLTFGLDLGEQFF; cdr3_nt: TGTGCCAGTAGTCTCACCTTCGGACTGGACTTGGGTGAGCAGTTCTTC; d_call: .; v_call: TRBV19; clone_size: .; j_call: TRBJ2-1
cdr3_aa: CASSLQGPPHGYTF; cdr3_nt: TGTGCCAGCAGTCTACAGGGGCCCCCGCACGGCTACACCTTC; d_call: TRBD1; v_call: TRBV27; clone_size: .; j_call: TRBJ1-2
cdr3_aa: CASSFQGLGEKLFF; cdr3_nt: TGTGCCAGCAGTTTTCAGGGGTTAGGTGAAAAACTGTTTTTT; d_call: .; v_call: TRBV6-5; clone_size: .; j_call: TRBJ1-4